This T cell receptor (beta chain) was recovered during a study of T cell repertoires in cytomegalovirus infection. About the study: Public TCR beta signatures provided an indication of both CMV infection and a matching HLA type. Regarding the study as a whole: HLA-C-restricted TCR beta clonotypes specific for CMV led the ex vivo response. Based on cumulative public TCR beta family frequency, carriers of CMV plus the relevant HLA were identified.

Each CDR3 protein is one row after TCRdb ran MiXCR on the reads. The sample includes 750,000 to 950,000 distinct CDR3 sequences, almost 30% seen only once; the top ten take approximately 14%. The CDR3 totals 15 residues. CDR1 and CDR2 (germline): SGHVS, FNYEAQ. V was shortened by 0 bases and J by 4 bases, with 9 bases between the two germline ends. This clonotype was observed a handful of times. What it binds is unknown. The TCR originated in a human donor in good health (CMV status not recorded). Some clones in this sample may be carry-over from other donors' samples. The chain uses TRBV7-6 and TRBJ1-4; D may be TRBD1 (5 bases). The sample in question was cultured CD8+ T cells from PBMCs, obtained from culture after CMV antigen stimulation. The chain's CDR3 is CASSLAGEDNEKLFF. The CDR3 DNA reads TGTGCCAGCAGCTTAGCGGGGGAGGATAATGAAAAACTGTTTTTT.